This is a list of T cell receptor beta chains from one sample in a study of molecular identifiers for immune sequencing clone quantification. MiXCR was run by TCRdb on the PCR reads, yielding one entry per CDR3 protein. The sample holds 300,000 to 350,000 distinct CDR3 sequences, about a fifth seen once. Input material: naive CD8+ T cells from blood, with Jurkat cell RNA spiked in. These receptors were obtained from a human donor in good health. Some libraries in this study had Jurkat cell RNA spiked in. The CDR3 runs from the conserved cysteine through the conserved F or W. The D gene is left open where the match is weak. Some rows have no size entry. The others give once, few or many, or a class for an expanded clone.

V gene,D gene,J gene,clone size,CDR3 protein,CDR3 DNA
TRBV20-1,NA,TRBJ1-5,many,CSAYPSLTGSNQPQHF,TGCAGTGCTTACCCTTCCTTGACAGGTAGCAATCAGCCCCAGCATTTT
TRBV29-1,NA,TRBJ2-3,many,CSVGVSSTDTQYF,TGCAGCGTTGGGGTCAGTAGCACAGATACGCAGTATTTT
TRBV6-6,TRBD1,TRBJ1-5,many,CASSYGTAAYQPQHF,TGTGCCAGCAGTTACGGGACAGCCGCCTATCAGCCCCAGCATTTT
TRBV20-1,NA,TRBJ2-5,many,CSARGTGQRETQYF,TGCAGTGCTAGAGGAACCGGACAGAGGGAGACCCAGTACTTC
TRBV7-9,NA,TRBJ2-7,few,CASSSEIRGSSGVTYEQYF,TGTGCCAGCAGCTCGGAAATCCGAGGGTCCTCAGGGGTTACCTACGAGCAGTACTTC
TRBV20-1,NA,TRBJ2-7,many,CSASPVTAYEQYF,TGCAGTGCTAGCCCCGTCACCGCCTACGAGCAGTACTTC
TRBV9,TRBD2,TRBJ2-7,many,CASSPGTRADYEQYF,TGTGCCAGCAGCCCAGGGACTAGAGCCGACTACGAGCAGTACTTC
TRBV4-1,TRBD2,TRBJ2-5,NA,CASSQAWTGGRAAETQYF,TGCGCCAGCAGCCAAGCCTGGACTGGCGGGAGGGCCGCGGAGACCCAGTACTTC
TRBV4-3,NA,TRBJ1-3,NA,CASSQDRVQTSSGNTIYF,TGCGCCAGCAGCCAAGATCGAGTCCAGACGAGCTCTGGAAACACCATATATTTT
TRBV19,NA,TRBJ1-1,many,CASSITPQYTEAFF,TGTGCCAGTAGTATAACCCCTCAGTACACTGAAGCTTTCTTT
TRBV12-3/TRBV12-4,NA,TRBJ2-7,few,CASSRAPNEQYF,TGTGCCAGCAGTCGGGCGCCCAACGAGCAGTACTTC
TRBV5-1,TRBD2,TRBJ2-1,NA,CASSLQRDFEQFF,TGCGCCAGCAGCTTGCAGCGGGATTTTGAGCAGTTCTTC
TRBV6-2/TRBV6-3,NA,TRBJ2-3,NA,CASNIGTFGTDTQYF,TGTGCCAGCAACATAGGAACGTTCGGCACAGATACGCAGTATTTT
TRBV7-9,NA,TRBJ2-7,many,CASSLVGRTYEQYF,TGCGCCAGCAGCTTGGTCGGCAGAACCTACGAGCAGTACTTC
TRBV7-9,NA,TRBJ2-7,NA,CASSRGDEQYF,TGTGCCAGCAGCCGGGGCGACGAGCAGTACTTC
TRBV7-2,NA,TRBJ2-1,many,CASSSDAGALYNEQFF,TGTGCCAGCAGCTCAGACGCGGGGGCCCTCTACAATGAGCAGTTCTTC
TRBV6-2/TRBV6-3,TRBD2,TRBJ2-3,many,CASSQRTSSDTDTQYF,TGTGCCAGCAGTCAACGGACTAGCAGCGACACAGATACGCAGTATTTT
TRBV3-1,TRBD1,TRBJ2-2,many,CASSGGQGSGELFF,TGTGCCAGCAGCGGTGGACAGGGGTCCGGGGAGCTGTTTTTT
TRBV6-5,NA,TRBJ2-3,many,CASIGIGTDTQYF,TGTGCCAGCATCGGCATCGGCACAGATACGCAGTATTTT
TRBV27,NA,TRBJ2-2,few,CATKGLANTGELFF,TGTGCCACTAAGGGATTAGCGAACACCGGGGAGCTGTTTTTT
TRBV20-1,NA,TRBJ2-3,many,CSAPDEDRHTDTQYF,TGCAGTGCTCCAGATGAGGACAGACACACAGATACGCAGTATTTT
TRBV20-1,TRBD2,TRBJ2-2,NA,CSARPMGGGVNTGELFF,TGCAGTGCTCGTCCTATGGGCGGGGGGGTGAACACCGGGGAGCTGTTTTTT
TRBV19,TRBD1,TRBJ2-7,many,CASSPMLRTGYEQYF,TGTGCCAGTAGTCCCATGCTGAGGACAGGCTACGAGCAGTACTTC
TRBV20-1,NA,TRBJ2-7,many,CSARDQVRNYEQYF,TGCAGTGCTAGAGATCAGGTCCGAAACTACGAGCAGTACTTC
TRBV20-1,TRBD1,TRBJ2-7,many,CSAERQGYEQYF,TGCAGTGCCGAGCGACAGGGGTACGAGCAGTACTTC
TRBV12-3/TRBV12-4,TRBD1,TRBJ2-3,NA,CASSWYRGHTDTQYF,TGTGCCAGCAGTTGGTACAGGGGGCACACAGATACGCAGTATTTT
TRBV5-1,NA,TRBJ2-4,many,CASSLAGKPDIQYF,TGCGCCAGCAGCTTGGCCGGAAAACCAGACATTCAGTACTTC
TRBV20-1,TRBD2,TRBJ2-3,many,CSAQGGLAGLPDTDTQYF,TGCAGTGCCCAAGGGGGGCTAGCGGGTTTACCAGACACAGATACGCAGTATTTT
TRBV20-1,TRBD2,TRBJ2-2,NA,CSARDIGLVGLAAGELFF,TGCAGTGCTAGAGATATTGGACTGGTGGGACTAGCGGCCGGGGAGCTGTTTTTT
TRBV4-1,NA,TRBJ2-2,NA,CASSQAQAGENTGELFF,TGCGCCAGCAGCCAAGCCCAGGCAGGGGAGAACACCGGGGAGCTGTTTTTT
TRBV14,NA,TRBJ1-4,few,CASSQDLGGYEEKLFF,TGTGCCAGCAGCCAAGATTTAGGGGGGTACGAAGAAAAACTGTTTTTT
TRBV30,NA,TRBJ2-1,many,CAWSVWRDEQFF,TGTGCCTGGAGTGTTTGGCGGGATGAGCAGTTCTTC
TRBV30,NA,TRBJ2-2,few,CAWSVQIDTGELFF,TGTGCCTGGAGTGTACAGATAGACACCGGGGAGCTGTTTTTT
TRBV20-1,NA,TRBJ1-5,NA,CSARDSVYQPQHF,TGCAGTGCTAGAGATTCCGTATACCAGCCCCAGCATTTT
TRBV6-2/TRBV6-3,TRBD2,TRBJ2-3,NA,CASSDSRELADTQYF,TGTGCCAGCAGCGATTCGCGGGAGTTAGCAGATACGCAGTATTTT
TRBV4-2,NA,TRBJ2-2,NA,CASSQEYQMSTGELFF,TGTGCCAGCAGCCAAGAGTATCAGATGAGCACCGGGGAGCTGTTTTTT
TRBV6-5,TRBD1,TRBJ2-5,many,CASRTGGIETQYF,TGTGCCAGCAGAACAGGGGGCATCGAGACCCAGTACTTC